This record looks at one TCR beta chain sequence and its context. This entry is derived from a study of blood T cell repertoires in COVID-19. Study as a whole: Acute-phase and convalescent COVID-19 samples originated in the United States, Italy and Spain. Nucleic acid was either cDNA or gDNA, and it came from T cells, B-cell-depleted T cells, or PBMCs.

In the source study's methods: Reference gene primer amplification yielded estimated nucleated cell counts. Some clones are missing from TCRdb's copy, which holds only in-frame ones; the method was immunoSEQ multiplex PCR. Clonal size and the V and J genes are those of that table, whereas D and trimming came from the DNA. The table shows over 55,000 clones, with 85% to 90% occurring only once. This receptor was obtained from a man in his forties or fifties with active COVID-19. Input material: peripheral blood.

The CDR3 here is CATSERDSYQPQHF. The CDR3 DNA reads as TGTGCCACCAGTGAGAGGGACAGCTATCAGCCCCAGCATTTT. V gene TRBV24-1 combines with J gene TRBJ1-5; 7 bases fit TRBD1. This CDR3 contains 14 residues. Germline CDR1 reads KGHDR; CDR2 reads SFDVKD. V shed 4 bases and J 5 bases; nucleotides not matched to a gene: 4.